Listed below are T cell receptor beta chains from one sample, sequenced in a study of blood T cell repertoires in COVID-19. The repertoire was sequenced with immunoSEQ multiplex PCR; TCRdb's copy has only in-frame clones and lacks some. The repertoire holds around 100,000 clones, with 82% as singletons. The material sequenced was peripheral blood. The receptors originated from a man between 65 and 85 years old with acute or convalescent COVID-19. Each CDR3 is given with its conserved first and last residue. The D gene is left open where the match is weak. Expanded clones get a size class; other rows say once, few or many, or leave the size out.

>TRBJ2-2|NA|TRBD2|TRBV9
CASSPIGRGTGELFF
TGTGCCAGCAGCCCCATCGGGAGGGGTACCGGGGAGCTGTTTTTT
>TRBJ1-1|NA|TRBD1|TRBV28
CASSPPGQGARTEAFF
TGTGCCAGCAGTCCCCCCGGACAGGGGGCTCGAACTGAAGCTTTCTTT
>TRBJ1-1|NA|NA|TRBV5-6
CASSLQGISNTEAFF
TGTGCCAGCAGCTTACAGGGCATTTCAAACACTGAAGCTTTCTTT
>TRBJ2-4|NA|TRBD1|TRBV7-3
CASSPPGQGFIQYF
TGTGCCAGCAGCCCCCCGGGACAGGGGTTCATTCAGTACTTC
>TRBJ1-4|NA|NA|TRBV9
CASSARTSVGEKLFF
TGTGCCAGCAGTGCGAGGACTTCCGTGGGGGAAAAACTGTTTTTT
>TRBJ1-4|NA|TRBD1|TRBV3-1/TRBV3-2
CASSQDGTGGEKLFF
TGTGCCAGCAGCCAAGACGGGACAGGGGGCGAAAAACTGTTTTTT
>TRBJ2-1|few|NA|TRBV7-9
CASSLGTGTPTYNEQFF
TGTGCCAGCAGCTTAGGGACCGGGACACCAACTTACAATGAGCAGTTCTTC
>TRBJ2-7|NA|NA|TRBV3-1/TRBV3-2
CASSQGPAGYYEQYF
TGTGCCAGCAGCCAAGGCCCAGCGGGCTACTACGAGCAGTACTTC
>TRBJ2-1|NA|NA|TRBV27
CASSLGWANYNEQFF
TGTGCCAGCAGTTTAGGGTGGGCCAACTACAATGAGCAGTTCTTC
>TRBJ1-6|NA|TRBD1|TRBV30
CAWTTGGNNSPLHF
TGTGCCTGGACGACAGGGGGGAATAATTCACCCCTCCACTTT
>TRBJ2-1|NA|TRBD2|TRBV19
CASSPPSAGAYNEQFF
TGTGCCAGTAGTCCTCCCTCAGCGGGGGCCTACAATGAGCAGTTCTTC
>TRBJ1-6|NA|NA|TRBV30
CAWSYGGNSYNSPLHF
TGTGCCTGGAGCTACGGGGGGAATTCCTATAATTCACCCCTCCACTTT
>TRBJ1-1|NA|NA|TRBV2
CASSGEGGNTEAFF
TGTGCCAGCAGTGGGGAGGGCGGGAACACTGAAGCTTTCTTT
>TRBJ1-2|NA|NA|TRBV13
CASSPANYGYTF
TGTGCCAGCAGCCCCGCTAACTATGGCTACACCTTC
>TRBJ2-7|NA|TRBD1|TRBV23-1
CASSRGTGVYEQYF
TGCGCCAGCAGTCGAGGGACAGGGGTATACGAGCAGTACTTC
>TRBJ1-2|NA|TRBD1|TRBV29-1
CSVGRDRGYTF
TGCAGCGTTGGCCGGGACAGGGGCTACACCTTC
>TRBJ1-1|few|NA|TRBV3-1/TRBV3-2
CASSRVANEAFF
TGTGCCAGCAGTCGGGTGGCCAATGAAGCTTTCTTT
>TRBJ2-7|NA|NA|TRBV7-9
CASSLQGISSYEQYF
TGTGCCAGCAGCTTACAGGGAATAAGCTCCTACGAGCAGTACTTC
>TRBJ1-1|once|NA|TRBV3-1/TRBV3-2
CASSLGGGTEAFF
TGTGCCAGCAGCCTTGGGGGAGGCACTGAAGCTTTCTTT
>TRBJ1-1|few|NA|TRBV7-2
CASSESRDKVGEAFF
TGTGCCAGCAGCGAAAGCAGGGATAAGGTGGGTGAAGCTTTCTTT
>TRBJ1-4|NA|NA|TRBV28
CAAQAHGSNEKLFF
TGTGCCGCGCAAGCCCACGGGAGTAATGAAAAACTGTTTTTT
>TRBJ1-2|NA|NA|TRBV29-1
CSVGEGRAGYTF
TGCAGCGTTGGGGAGGGAAGGGCTGGCTACACCTTC
>TRBJ1-2|NA|TRBD1|TRBV6-5
CASSRGTGKPYGYTF
TGTGCCAGCAGTAGGGGGACAGGCAAACCCTATGGCTACACCTTC
>TRBJ2-2|NA|TRBD1|TRBV2
CASRIRGLNTGELFF
TGTGCCAGCAGGATCAGGGGGCTGAACACCGGGGAGCTGTTTTTT
>TRBJ2-7|NA|TRBD1|TRBV15
CATSRNRDRGYEQYF
TGTGCCACCAGCAGAAACCGGGACAGGGGGTACGAGCAGTACTTC
>TRBJ2-7|once|TRBD1|TRBV28
CASSDPSGTGFGEQYF
TGTGCCAGCAGTGATCCCTCCGGGACAGGATTCGGCGAGCAGTACTTC
>TRBJ2-7|NA|TRBD1|TRBV4-1
CASSQEPTGGAGNRGYEQYF
TGCGCCAGCAGCCAAGAGCCGACAGGGGGCGCAGGGAATCGGGGCTACGAGCAGTACTTC
>TRBJ2-1|NA|NA|TRBV11-3
CASSLGGSYNEQFF
TGTGCCAGCAGCTTAGGAGGATCCTACAATGAGCAGTTCTTC
>TRBJ1-1|NA|NA|TRBV7-2
CASSLNAGENTEAFF
TGTGCCAGCAGCTTAAACGCGGGGGAGAACACTGAAGCTTTCTTT
>TRBJ1-5|NA|NA|TRBV5-1
CASSLESGNQPQHF
TGCGCCAGCAGCTTGGAAAGCGGCAATCAGCCCCAGCATTTT
>TRBJ1-1|NA|NA|TRBV5-1
CASSTLGPRGNTEAFF
TGCGCCAGCAGCACCCTGGGCCCCAGGGGAAACACTGAAGCTTTCTTT
>TRBJ2-7|NA|TRBD1|TRBV5-4
CASRGAPADRADEQYF
TGTGCCAGCAGAGGTGCCCCGGCGGACAGGGCGGACGAGCAGTACTTC
>TRBJ2-1|NA|NA|TRBV5-1
CASSLGADYNEQFF
TGCGCCAGCAGCTTGGGGGCTGATTACAATGAGCAGTTCTTC
>TRBJ2-6|NA|NA|TRBV19
CASSIPRPGGANVLTF
TGTGCCAGTAGTATACCCAGGCCTGGTGGGGCCAACGTCCTGACTTTC
>TRBJ1-6|NA|NA|TRBV3-1/TRBV3-2
CASSTNSGNSYNSPLHF
TGTGCCAGCAGCACCAACTCAGGGAACTCCTATAATTCACCCCTCCACTTT
>TRBJ1-2|NA|TRBD1|TRBV19
CASSIDRGRYIYGYTF
TGTGCCAGTAGTATAGACAGGGGGAGGTATATCTATGGCTACACCTTC
>TRBJ1-1|few|TRBD1|TRBV27
CASWTGMSRGQGAFF
TGTGCCAGTTGGACAGGGATGTCCCGAGGGCAAGGAGCTTTCTTT
>TRBJ1-5|NA|NA|TRBV10-1
CASRRHRFDQPQHF
TGCGCCAGCAGACGACATAGGTTTGATCAGCCCCAGCATTTT
>TRBJ2-3|once|NA|TRBV5-1
CASSLGRDQWELRTDTQYF
TGCGCCAGCAGCTTGGGACGCGATCAGTGGGAGCTAAGGACAGATACGCAGTATTTT
>TRBJ2-7|NA|NA|TRBV18
CASSARGPEYF
TGTGCCAGCTCAGCCAGGGGACCGGAGTACTTC